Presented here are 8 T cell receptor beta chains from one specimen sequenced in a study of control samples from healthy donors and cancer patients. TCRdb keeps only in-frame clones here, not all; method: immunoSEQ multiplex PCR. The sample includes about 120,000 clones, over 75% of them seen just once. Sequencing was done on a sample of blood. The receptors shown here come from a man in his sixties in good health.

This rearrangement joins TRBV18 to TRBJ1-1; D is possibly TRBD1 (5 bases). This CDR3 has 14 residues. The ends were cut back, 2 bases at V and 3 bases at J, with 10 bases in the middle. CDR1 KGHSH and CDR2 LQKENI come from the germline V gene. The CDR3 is CASSPGMGHTEAFF. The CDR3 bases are TGTGCCAGCTCACCAGGGATGGGACACACTGAAGCTTTCTTT.

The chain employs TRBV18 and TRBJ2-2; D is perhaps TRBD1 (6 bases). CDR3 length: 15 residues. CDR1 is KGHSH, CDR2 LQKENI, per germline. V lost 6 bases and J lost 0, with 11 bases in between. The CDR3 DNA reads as TGTGCCAGCTCCTCCGGGACACCGAACACCGGGGAGCTGTTTTTT. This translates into CASSSGTPNTGELFF.

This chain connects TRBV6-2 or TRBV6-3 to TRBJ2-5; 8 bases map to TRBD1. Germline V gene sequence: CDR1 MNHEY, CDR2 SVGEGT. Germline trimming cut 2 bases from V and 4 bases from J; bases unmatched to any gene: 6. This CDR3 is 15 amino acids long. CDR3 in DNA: TGTGCCAGCAGTTACACCGGGACAGGAGGAGAGACCCAGTACTTC. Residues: CASSYTGTGGETQYF.

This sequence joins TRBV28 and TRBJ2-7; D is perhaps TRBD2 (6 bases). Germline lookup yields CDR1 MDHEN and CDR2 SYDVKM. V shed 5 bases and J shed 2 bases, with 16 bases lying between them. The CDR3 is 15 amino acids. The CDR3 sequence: CASSTPGLPPYEQYF. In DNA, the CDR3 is TGTGCCAGCAGTACTCCGGGACTCCCGCCCTACGAGCAGTACTTC.

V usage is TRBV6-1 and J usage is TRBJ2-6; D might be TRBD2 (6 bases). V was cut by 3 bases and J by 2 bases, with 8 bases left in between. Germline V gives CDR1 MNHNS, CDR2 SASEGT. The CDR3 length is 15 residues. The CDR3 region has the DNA TGTGCCAGCAGTGAGCGGGGACCTGGGGCCAACGTCCTGACTTTC. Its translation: CASSERGPGANVLTF.

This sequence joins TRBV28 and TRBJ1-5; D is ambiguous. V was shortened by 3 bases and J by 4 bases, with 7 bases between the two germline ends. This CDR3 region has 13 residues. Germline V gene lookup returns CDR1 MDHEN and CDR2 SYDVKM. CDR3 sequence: CASSLGRNQPQHF. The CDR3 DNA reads TGTGCCAGCAGTTTGGGGAGAAATCAGCCCCAGCATTTT.

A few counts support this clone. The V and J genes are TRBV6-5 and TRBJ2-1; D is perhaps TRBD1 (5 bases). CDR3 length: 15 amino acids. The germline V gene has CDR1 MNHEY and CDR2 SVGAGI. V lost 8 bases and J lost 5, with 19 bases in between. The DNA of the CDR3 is TGTGCCAGCTCCGAGCTAGGCAGGGCGAACAATGAGCAGTTCTTC. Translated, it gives CASSELGRANNEQFF.

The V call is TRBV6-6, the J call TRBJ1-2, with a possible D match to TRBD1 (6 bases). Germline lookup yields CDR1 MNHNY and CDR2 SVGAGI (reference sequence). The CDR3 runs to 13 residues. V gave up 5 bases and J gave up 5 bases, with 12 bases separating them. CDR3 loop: CASSTPGAYGYTF. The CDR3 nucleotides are TGTGCCAGCAGTACCCCGGGGGCATATGGCTACACCTTC.